Listed below are T cell receptor beta chains from one sample, sequenced in a study of T-cell memory formation after mild COVID-19. Using its own MiXCR run on the 5' RACE reads, TCRdb lists one record per CDR3 protein. Of fewer than 650,000 distinct CDR3 sequences in the sample, around a sixth were seen once. The source material was PBMCs or a T cell subset sorted from them (not recorded which). The receptors derive from an adult woman who had mild COVID-19 (a few samples of this study predate the infection). Cell type and time point are not known. Both conserved end residues are part of each CDR3. D genes are given only for firm matches. The size of a clone is reported for some rows only, either as once, few or many, or as a class for expanded clones.

j_gene: TRBJ2-3
v_gene: TRBV12-3/TRBV12-4
abundance: few
d_gene: NA
CDR3aa: CASRGRATDTQYF
CDR3nt: TGTGCCAGCAGGGGGCGAGCAACAGATACGCAGTATTTT

j_gene: TRBJ1-4
v_gene: TRBV5-1
abundance: NA
d_gene: NA
CDR3aa: CASSEGYNEKLFF
CDR3nt: TGCGCCAGCAGCGAGGGCTATAATGAAAAACTGTTTTTT

j_gene: TRBJ2-5
v_gene: TRBV5-1
abundance: NA
d_gene: TRBD2
CDR3aa: CASSLAGLAGEAETQYF
CDR3nt: TGCGCCAGCAGCTTGGCGGGACTAGCGGGAGAGGCAGAGACCCAGTACTTC

j_gene: TRBJ2-3
v_gene: TRBV12-3/TRBV12-4
abundance: many
d_gene: NA
CDR3aa: CASSRDLTDTQYF
CDR3nt: TGTGCCAGCAGCCGGGATCTCACAGATACGCAGTATTTT

j_gene: TRBJ2-5
v_gene: TRBV2
abundance: NA
d_gene: TRBD2
CDR3aa: CASTPLAVETQYF
CDR3nt: TGTGCCAGCACCCCCCTAGCGGTGGAGACCCAGTACTTC

j_gene: TRBJ2-3
v_gene: TRBV7-9
abundance: few
d_gene: TRBD2
CDR3aa: CASSKLAGGTDTQYF
CDR3nt: TGTGCCAGCAGCAAACTAGCGGGAGGCACAGATACGCAGTATTTT

j_gene: TRBJ1-2
v_gene: TRBV29-1
abundance: NA
d_gene: TRBD1
CDR3aa: CSVWTGDGYTF
CDR3nt: TGCAGCGTTTGGACAGGCGATGGCTACACCTTC

j_gene: TRBJ2-7
v_gene: TRBV27
abundance: NA
d_gene: NA
CDR3aa: CASRLYDGSYEQYF
CDR3nt: TGTGCCAGCAGATTATATGACGGCTCCTACGAGCAGTACTTC

j_gene: TRBJ1-2
v_gene: TRBV20-1
abundance: few
d_gene: TRBD1
CDR3aa: CSARPGQESYGYTF
CDR3nt: TGCAGTGCGCGGCCGGGACAGGAAAGCTATGGCTACACCTTC

j_gene: TRBJ2-1
v_gene: TRBV12-3/TRBV12-4
abundance: few
d_gene: NA
CDR3aa: CATSSQRARNEQFF
CDR3nt: TGTGCCACAAGCAGTCAGCGGGCCAGGAATGAGCAGTTCTTC

j_gene: TRBJ2-5
v_gene: TRBV7-3
abundance: NA
d_gene: TRBD1
CDR3aa: CASSLRDRGPWETQYF
CDR3nt: TGTGCCAGCAGCCTCCGGGACAGGGGGCCGTGGGAGACCCAGTACTTC

j_gene: TRBJ2-2
v_gene: TRBV4-1
abundance: few
d_gene: NA
CDR3aa: CASSTLRRGLFGSGELFF
CDR3nt: TGCGCCAGCAGTACACTTAGGCGCGGACTATTTGGCTCCGGGGAGCTGTTTTTT

j_gene: TRBJ2-7
v_gene: TRBV3-1
abundance: NA
d_gene: NA
CDR3aa: CASSQDLEGEQYF
CDR3nt: TGTGCCAGCAGCCAAGATCTAGAAGGCGAGCAGTACTTC

j_gene: TRBJ1-4
v_gene: TRBV9
abundance: few
d_gene: TRBD1
CDR3aa: CASSEDKGGGRNGGKLFF
CDR3nt: TGTGCCAGCAGCGAAGATAAGGGAGGGGGCCGGAACGGTGGAAAACTGTTTTTT

j_gene: TRBJ2-5
v_gene: TRBV12-3/TRBV12-4
abundance: many
d_gene: TRBD2
CDR3aa: CASSPSGLAGSSSYF
CDR3nt: TGTGCCAGCAGTCCCTCGGGACTAGCGGGGTCAAGTTCGTACTTC

j_gene: TRBJ2-1
v_gene: TRBV20-1
abundance: NA
d_gene: NA
CDR3aa: CSVRSGPSSYNEQFF
CDR3nt: TGCAGTGTGAGGAGCGGGCCAAGCTCCTACAATGAGCAGTTCTTC

j_gene: TRBJ2-2
v_gene: TRBV7-6
abundance: few
d_gene: TRBD2
CDR3aa: CASSPIPLAGGGSGELFF
CDR3nt: TGTGCCAGCAGCCCGATCCCATTAGCGGGAGGTGGGAGCGGGGAGCTGTTTTTT

j_gene: TRBJ2-3
v_gene: TRBV24-1
abundance: few
d_gene: NA
CDR3aa: CATSDYGSTDTQYF
CDR3nt: TGTGCCACCAGTGATTACGGGTCTACAGATACGCAGTATTTT

j_gene: TRBJ2-7
v_gene: TRBV9
abundance: few
d_gene: TRBD1
CDR3aa: CASSVGTGAHEQYF
CDR3nt: TGTGCCAGCAGCGTCGGGACAGGGGCCCACGAGCAGTACTTC

j_gene: TRBJ2-1
v_gene: TRBV6-5
abundance: once
d_gene: NA
CDR3aa: CASSQTIANEQFF
CDR3nt: TGTGCCAGCAGTCAAACGATAGCCAATGAGCAGTTCTTC

j_gene: TRBJ2-7
v_gene: TRBV15
abundance: NA
d_gene: TRBD2
CDR3aa: CATSRDQFGDYLNEQYF
CDR3nt: TGTGCCACCAGCAGAGATCAGTTTGGGGACTACCTTAACGAGCAGTACTTC

j_gene: TRBJ2-7
v_gene: TRBV7-3
abundance: few
d_gene: NA
CDR3aa: CASSRGTPPKEQYF
CDR3nt: TGTGCCAGCAGCCGGGGGACCCCCCCGAAAGAGCAGTACTTC